The 31 T cell receptor beta chains below come from one sample, sequenced in a study of blood T cell repertoires in COVID-19. Sequencing used immunoSEQ multiplex PCR; TCRdb keeps in-frame clones, though not all of them. Here the sample spans some 130,000 clones, 80% to 90% being singletons. The sample comprised peripheral blood. The receptors originated from a human donor in a cohort sampled during active COVID-19.

The chain uses TRBV5-1 and TRBJ2-1; 7 bases align to TRBD1. The CDR3 is 15 residues long. Per germline, CDR1 SGHRS and CDR2 YFSETQ. V shed 4 bases, J shed 0 bases, and the junction held 4 bases outside the gene matches. The CDR3 nucleotides read TGCGCCAGCAGCCGGGACAGATCCTCCTACAATGAGCAGTTCTTC. As protein: CASSRDRSSYNEQFF.

The V and J genes are TRBV7-8 and TRBJ2-1, with 8 bases lining up with TRBD2. Germline V gives CDR1 SGHVS, CDR2 FQNEAQ. The CDR3 sequence is 12 residues long. V dropped 5 bases and J dropped 10; count of bases not matched to a gene: 4. The CDR3 loop is CASSQIAGEQFF. In nucleotides, the CDR3 is TGTGCCAGCAGCCAGATAGCGGGGGAGCAGTTCTTC.

The rearrangement joins TRBV30 to TRBJ2-6, with 9 bases lining up with TRBD1. Germline CDR1 GTSNPN, CDR2 SVGIG (reference sequence). After removal of 1 base from V and 2 bases from J, the junction contained 15 bases not matched to a gene. CDR3 length: 20 amino acids. CDR3 loop: CAWSAGTGYLQGPGANVLTF. Written as DNA, the CDR3 is TGTGCCTGGAGTGCCGGGACAGGGTACCTCCAAGGGCCTGGGGCCAACGTCCTGACTTTC. The full variable domain, its missing parts supplied by reference TRBV30 and TRBJ2-6, is SQTIHQWPATLVQPVGSPLSLECTVEGTSNPNLYWYRQAAGRGLQLLFYSVGIGQISSEVPQNLSASRPQDRQFILSSKKLLLSDSGFYLCAWSAGTGYLQGPGANVLTFGAGSRLTVL.

This chain links TRBV6-6 with TRBJ2-3, with TRBD1 matching 7 bases. Looked up from germline, CDR1 is MNHNY and CDR2 is SVGAGI (reference sequence). The CDR3 is made up of 15 amino acids. The V segment lost 5 bases and the J segment 2 bases; nucleotides outside the gene matches: 7. CDR3 DNA: TGTGCCAGCAGTCGGACAGGTTCCACCACAGATACGCAGTATTTT. This gives the protein CASSRTGSTTDTQYF.

The rearrangement links TRBV11-2 to TRBJ1-1; 8 nucleotides line up with TRBD1. The junction had 2 bases not matched to a gene; V was cut back by 3 bases and J by 5 bases. The CDR3 has 13 residues. Germline CDR1 and CDR2: SGHAT and FQNNGV. The CDR3 bases are TGTGCCAGCAGCTTCAGGGGGCAAACTGAAGCTTTCTTT. As protein: CASSFRGQTEAFF.

A single count supports this clone. The rearrangement joins TRBV3-1 (or the pseudogene TRBV3-2) to TRBJ2-7; maybe TRBD1 (5 bases). V was cut by 3 bases and J by 5 bases, with 11 bases left in between. Germline-derived CDR1 and CDR2 are LGHDT and YNNKEL (reference sequence). This CDR3 region has 13 residues. CDR3 amino acids: CASSQAGINEQYF. The CDR3 DNA is TGTGCCAGCAGCCAGGCAGGGATCAACGAGCAGTACTTC.

This sequence joins TRBV19 and TRBJ1-1; TRBD1 is a possible D gene (6 bases). The CDR3 totals 14 residues. Germline lookup yields CDR1 LNHDA and CDR2 SQIVND (reference sequence). Trimming took 6 bases from V and 1 from J, leaving 12 bases between them. CDR3 protein: CASRDRGQNTEAFF. CDR3 nucleotide sequence: TGTGCCAGTAGGGACCGGGGACAGAACACTGAAGCTTTCTTT. Supplemented by reference TRBV19 and TRBJ1-1, the full variable domain reads DGGITQSPKYLFRKEGQNVTLSCEQNLNHDAMYWYRQDPGQGLRLIYYSQIVNDFQKGDIAEGYSVSREKKESFPLTVTSAQKNPTAFYLCASRDRGQNTEAFFGQGTRLTVV.

This chain joins TRBV7-9 and TRBJ1-4, with 7 bases that match TRBD1. The CDR3 contains 15 residues. Per germline, CDR1 SEHNR and CDR2 FQNEAQ (reference sequence). The V segment lost 5 bases and the J segment 2 bases; nucleotides outside the gene matches: 5. The CDR3, as DNA: TGTGCCAGCAGCCCCCGACAGGGCACTAATGAAAAACTGTTTTTT. Its protein product is CASSPRQGTNEKLFF.

The rearrangement links TRBV5-1 to TRBJ2-5; TRBD2 agrees at 16 bases. Germline V gene sequence: CDR1 SGHRS, CDR2 YFSETQ. V shed 2 bases, J shed 4 bases, and the junction held 5 bases outside the gene matches. The CDR3 covers 17 residues. The CDR3 reads CASSFGTSGGARETQYF. Written as DNA, the CDR3 is TGCGCCAGCAGCTTCGGGACTAGCGGGGGGGCCCGAGAGACCCAGTACTTC.

The V and J genes are TRBV30 and TRBJ2-2, with a possible D match to TRBD1 (6 bases). V was trimmed by 2 bases and J by 7 bases, leaving 17 bases between them. This CDR3 is built from 15 residues. CDR1 and CDR2 from the germline V gene are GTSNPN and SVGIG (reference sequence). The CDR3 bases are TGTGCCTGGAGTCCAGCAGACAGGTTGGGCGGGGAGCTGTTTTTT. Residues: CAWSPADRLGGELFF.

This clone is a singleton in its sample. The chain combines TRBV30 with TRBJ1-2, with a tentative D call TRBD1 (6 bases). The V gene's germline CDR1 is GTSNPN and CDR2 SVGIG (reference sequence). The CDR3 sequence is 13 residues long. V was cut by 4 bases and J by 4 bases, with 13 bases left in between. The CDR3, as DNA: TGTGCCTGGATTCCGGACAGAATCTATGGCTACACCTTC. Translated: CAWIPDRIYGYTF.

This clone came up a few times. The chain couples TRBV3-1 (or the pseudogene TRBV3-2) to TRBJ1-5, with 10 positions matching TRBD1. V lost 4 bases to trimming and J lost 6 bases; unmatched junction nucleotides: 6. The CDR3 runs to 15 residues. Germline CDR1 reads LGHDT; CDR2 reads YNNKEL (reference sequence). The CDR3 bases are TGTGCCAGCAGCCCCGGGACAGGGGTGGCTCAGCCCCAGCATTTT. Translated: CASSPGTGVAQPQHF.

The chain recombines TRBV5-1 with TRBJ2-3; possibly TRBD1 for D (6 bases). The V and J ends lost 4 bases and 2 bases respectively, with 11 bases between them. The CDR3 runs 14 residues. Looked up from germline, CDR1 is SGHRS and CDR2 is YFSETQ. The chain's CDR3 is CASSRQESTDTQYF. The CDR3 nucleotides are TGCGCCAGCAGCAGACAGGAGTCCACAGATACGCAGTATTTT.

This clone was counted between two and nine times. V usage is TRBV3-1 (or the pseudogene TRBV3-2) and J usage is TRBJ1-2; no firm D call. The CDR3 is 12 residues long. Trimming pared 5 bases from V and 6 bases from J, leaving 10 bases between. Germline assignment: CDR1 LGHDT and CDR2 YNNKEL (reference sequence). CDR3 protein: CASSTLGDGYTF. The CDR3 DNA sequence: TGTGCCAGCAGCACCCTCGGTGATGGCTACACCTTC.

In DNA form, the CDR3 reads TGTGCCAGTAAACCGGGACAGGGGGACCACTATGGCTACACCTTC. Translating it yields CASKPGQGDHYGYTF. The chain is built from TRBV27 and TRBJ1-2, with TRBD1 identical over 11 bases. CDR1 is MNHEY, CDR2 SMNVEV, per germline (reference sequence). The CDR3 runs 15 residues. V shed 9 bases and J 3 bases; nucleotides not matched to a gene: 9.

J is TRBJ2-1 and V is TRBV5-1; no clear D. Germline assignment: CDR1 SGHRS and CDR2 YFSETQ. The CDR3 loop spans 13 amino acids. V dropped 0 bases and J dropped 15 bases, with 16 bases sitting between them. In DNA, the CDR3 is TGCGCCAGCAGCTTGGACTCTCGGTATCCAACGTTCTTC. Encoded protein: CASSLDSRYPTFF.

The V gene is TRBV11-1, the J gene TRBJ2-7; 10 positions agree with TRBD2. Trimming removed 4 bases from V and 3 bases from J; junction bases left unmatched: 6. Germline V gives CDR1 SGHAT, CDR2 FQDESV (reference sequence). The CDR3 contains 15 residues. In DNA form, the CDR3 reads TGTGCCAGCAGCTATAGCGGGGGGAGCGGCTACGAGCAGTACTTC. Amino acids: CASSYSGGSGYEQYF. The entire variable domain, with the rest obtained from reference TRBV11-1 and TRBJ2-7, is as follows: EAEVAQSPRYKITEKSQAVAFWCDPISGHATLYWYRQILGQGPELLVQFQDESVVDDSQLPKDRFSAERLKGVDSTLKIQPAELGDSAMYLCASSYSGGSGYEQYFGPGTRLTVT.

This clone was detected once. The rearrangement uses TRBV3-1 (or the pseudogene TRBV3-2) and TRBJ2-1, with 11 bases identical to TRBD2. V lost 4 bases to trimming and J lost 2 bases; unmatched junction nucleotides: 1. The CDR3 runs to 15 residues. Germline lookup yields CDR1 LGHDT and CDR2 YNNKEL (reference sequence). The CDR3 DNA is TGTGCCAGCAGCCTTAGCGGGGGGGCCTACAATGAGCAGTTCTTC. Its protein product is CASSLSGGAYNEQFF.

The chain links TRBV19 to TRBJ1-5; D is uncertain. This CDR3 is 14 amino acids long. Germline CDR1 LNHDA, CDR2 SQIVND (reference sequence). V was shortened by 9 bases and J by 6 bases, with 18 bases between the two germline ends. The CDR3 region has the DNA TGTGCCAGCAGCGGACGGATCCCTGGTCAGCCCCAGCATTTT. It specifies CASSGRIPGQPQHF.

CDR3 in DNA: TGTGCCAGCAGTTACCCAGGGGTCGGAAACACCATATATTTT. Its protein product is CASSYPGVGNTIYF. The chain employs TRBV6-6 and TRBJ1-3; D might be TRBD1 (6 bases). V lost 2 bases and J lost 4, with 9 bases in between. The CDR3 is made up of 14 amino acids. The germline CDR1 and CDR2 sequences are MNHNY and SVGAGI (reference sequence).

V usage is TRBV2 and J usage is TRBJ2-5; the D gene is possibly TRBD2 (5 bases). The V gene's germline CDR1 is SNHLY and CDR2 FYNNEI. Trimming pared 7 bases from V and 2 bases from J, leaving 20 bases between. This CDR3 has 16 residues. The CDR3 DNA sequence: TGTGCCAGCACTCTCTGGAGGACTCCTGCTCAAGAGACCCAGTACTTC. Translating it yields CASTLWRTPAQETQYF.

The gene calls are TRBV14 and TRBJ1-6; D gene unclear. Germline V lookup: CDR1 SGHDN, CDR2 FVKESK. This CDR3 is built from 16 residues. The germline V and J ends were trimmed by 0 bases and 6 bases, with 12 bases remaining between them. The CDR3 nucleotides are TGTGCCAGCAGCCAAGACTCCGGGCGGGGTAATTCACCCCTCCACTTT. It encodes CASSQDSGRGNSPLHF.

This clone has just one count. The chain joins TRBV6-2 or TRBV6-3 to TRBJ2-2; TRBD2 matches at 11 bases. Germline values: CDR1 MNHEY, CDR2 SVGEGT. The CDR3 totals 17 residues. V shed 4 bases and J 0 bases; nucleotides not matched to a gene: 4. The CDR3 nucleotides read TGTGCCAGCAGTTTTCCGGGACTAGCGGCGAACACCGGGGAGCTGTTTTTT. Its protein product is CASSFPGLAANTGELFF.

The chain combines TRBV27 with TRBJ1-2; TRBD1 aligns across 7 bases. Looked up from germline, CDR1 is MNHEY and CDR2 is SMNVEV (reference sequence). With 8 bases clipped from V and 3 bases from J, the junction kept 9 bases outside the gene matches. The length of the CDR3 is 14 residues. CDR3 bases: TGTGCCAGCTCCCCCCGACAGGGTGACTATGGCTACACCTTC. Translating gives CASSPRQGDYGYTF.

The rearrangement joins TRBV19 to TRBJ1-2; perhaps TRBD1 as D (6 bases). Deletions cut 10 bases from V and 1 base from J, with 13 bases between. There are 13 residues in the CDR3. The germline V gene has CDR1 LNHDA and CDR2 SQIVND (reference sequence). The CDR3 region is CATQGQSNYGYTF. The CDR3 nucleotides read TGTGCCACCCAAGGACAGAGTAACTATGGCTACACCTTC.

This chain joins TRBV28 and TRBJ2-1; unclear D gene. The CDR3 consists of 14 residues. Per germline, CDR1 MDHEN and CDR2 SYDVKM. Deletions cut 5 bases from V and 6 bases from J, with 14 bases between. In DNA form, the CDR3 reads TGTGCCAGCAGTCCCCCCGCTATTGCCAATGAGCAGTTCTTC. Its translation: CASSPPAIANEQFF.

This clone appeared a single time. This chain connects TRBV28 to TRBJ1-2, with D uncertain. There are 14 residues in the CDR3. V lost 5 bases and J lost 1, with 11 bases in between. Germline V gene lookup returns CDR1 MDHEN and CDR2 SYDVKM. Written as DNA, the CDR3 is TGTGCCAGCAGTCCTTCCTCCCTTAACTATGGCTACACCTTC. It specifies CASSPSSLNYGYTF.

The chain has TRBV6-1 and TRBJ1-2, with no clear D. The CDR3 spans 14 residues. Germline V gene sequence: CDR1 MNHNS, CDR2 SASEGT. V lost 3 bases to trimming and J lost 0 bases, with 8 bases between them. CDR3 sequence reads: CASSEPVANYGYTF. For the CDR3, the DNA is TGTGCCAGCAGTGAGCCGGTGGCTAACTATGGCTACACCTTC.

This clone was recorded once. The chain is built from TRBV18 and TRBJ1-5; D is perhaps TRBD1 (5 bases). This CDR3 region has 15 residues. Trimming removed 4 bases at V and 5 bases at J, with 15 bases between. Per germline, CDR1 KGHSH and CDR2 LQKENI. CDR3 nucleotides: TGTGCCAGCTCACGGTCCGGGGGGGTCGATCAGCCCCAGCATTTT. This translates into CASSRSGGVDQPQHF.

The table lists this clone with a few counts. The CDR3 DNA follows: TGTGCCAGCAGCAAAGCGCTCTCGGGGGACTCTGGCTACGAGCAGTACTTC. This sequence encodes CASSKALSGDSGYEQYF. The chain uses TRBV21-1 and TRBJ2-7; TRBD2 was called by the table and not checked on the DNA. TRBV21-1 is a known pseudogene. The CDR3 is made up of 17 amino acids.

The chain has TRBV15 and TRBJ1-5; the D gene is possibly TRBD1 (6 bases). The CDR3 is 17 residues long. Germline CDR1 reads LNHNV; CDR2 reads YYDKDF (reference sequence). Trimming cost V 1 base and J 2 bases, with 15 bases left between them. The CDR3 DNA follows: TGTGCCACCAGCAGAGGAGCGGGACAAGGGCGCAATCAGCCCCAGCATTTT. Protein sequence: CATSRGAGQGRNQPQHF.